This T cell receptor (beta chain) appears in the sequencing data of a study of shared clonotypes between healthy human individuals. Study-wide results and limits: Clonotype sharing across donors was expected to vary with sequencing depth.

The CDR3 runs 14 residues. Germline loops: CDR1 SGDLS, CDR2 YYNGEE. V lost 0 bases and J 9 bases, leaving 13 bases between the germline ends. On this clone: No antigen is known for it.

Each subset's genomic DNA was split evenly across several immunoSEQ plates. Using immunoSEQ multiplex PCR, the repertoire was profiled, and TCRdb retains in-frame clones only, with some absent. The table shows about 490,000 clones, with over 65% occurring only once. The chain uses TRBV9 and TRBJ2-1; weak D call: TRBD1 (6 bases). The source is a woman between 40 and 50 years old in good health. Some clones in this sample may be carry-over from other donors' samples. The specimen sequenced was PBMCs. The CDR3 reads CASSVDPRGGEQFF. CDR3 sequence (DNA): TGTGCCAGCAGCGTAGATCCCCGAGGGGGTGAGCAGTTCTTC.